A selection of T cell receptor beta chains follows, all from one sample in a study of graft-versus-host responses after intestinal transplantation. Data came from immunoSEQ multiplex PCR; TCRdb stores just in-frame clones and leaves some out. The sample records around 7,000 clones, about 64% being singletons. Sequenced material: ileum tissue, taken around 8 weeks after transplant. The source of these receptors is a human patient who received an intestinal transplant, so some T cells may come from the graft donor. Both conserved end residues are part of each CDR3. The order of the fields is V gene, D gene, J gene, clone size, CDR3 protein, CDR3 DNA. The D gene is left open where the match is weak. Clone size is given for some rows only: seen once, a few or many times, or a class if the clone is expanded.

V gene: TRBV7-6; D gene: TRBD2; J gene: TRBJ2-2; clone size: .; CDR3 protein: CASSFTPAGGLDTGELFF; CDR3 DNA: TGTGCCAGCAGTTTTACCCCAGCGGGGGGGCTCGACACCGGGGAGCTGTTTTTT
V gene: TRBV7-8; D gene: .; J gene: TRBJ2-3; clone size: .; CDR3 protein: CASSLVVGNPQYF; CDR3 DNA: TGTGCCAGCAGCTTAGTGGTGGGCAACCCGCAGTATTTT
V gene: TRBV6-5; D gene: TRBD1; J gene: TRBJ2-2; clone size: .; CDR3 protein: CASSKGQGPFGELFF; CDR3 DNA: TGTGCCAGCAGTAAAGGACAGGGTCCTTTCGGGGAGCTGTTTTTT
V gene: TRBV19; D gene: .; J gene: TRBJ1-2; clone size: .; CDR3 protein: CASSILGSGYTF; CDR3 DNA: TGTGCCAGTAGTATATTGGGGAGTGGCTACACCTTC
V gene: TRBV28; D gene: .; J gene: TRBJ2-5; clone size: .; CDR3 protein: CASSLPGGTETQYF; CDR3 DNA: TGTGCCAGCAGTTTACCCGGCGGGACAGAGACCCAGTACTTC
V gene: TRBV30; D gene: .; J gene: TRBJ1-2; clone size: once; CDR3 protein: CAWKGRANYGYTF; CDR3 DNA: TGTGCCTGGAAGGGGCGAGCTAACTATGGCTACACCTTC
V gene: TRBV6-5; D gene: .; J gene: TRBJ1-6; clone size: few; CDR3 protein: CASSYRSPLHF; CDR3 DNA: TGTGCCAGCAGTTATAGATCACCCCTCCACTTT
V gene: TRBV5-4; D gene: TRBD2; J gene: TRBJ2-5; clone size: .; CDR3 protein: CASSKGLLETQYF; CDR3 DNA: TGTGCCAGCAGCAAGGGACTATTGGAGACCCAGTACTTC
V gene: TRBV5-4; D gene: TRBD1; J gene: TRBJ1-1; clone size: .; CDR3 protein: CASSLGGQVSEAFF; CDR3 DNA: TGTGCCAGCAGCTTGGGGGGACAGGTGTCTGAAGCTTTCTTT
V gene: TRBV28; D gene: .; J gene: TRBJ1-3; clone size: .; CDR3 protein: CASIRGGSSGNTIYF; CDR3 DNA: TGTGCCAGCATTCGAGGTGGGAGCTCTGGAAACACCATATATTTT
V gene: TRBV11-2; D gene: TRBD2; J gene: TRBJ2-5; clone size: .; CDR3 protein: CASSQRTSGGAETQYF; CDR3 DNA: TGTGCCAGCAGCCAAAGGACTAGCGGGGGGGCTGAGACCCAGTACTTC
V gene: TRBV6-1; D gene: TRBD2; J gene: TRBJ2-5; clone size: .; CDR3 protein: CASSAARGLAGQETQYF; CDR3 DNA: TGTGCCAGCAGTGCTGCCCGAGGACTAGCGGGGCAAGAGACCCAGTACTTC
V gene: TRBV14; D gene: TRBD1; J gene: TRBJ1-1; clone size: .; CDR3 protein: CASSQARQGPLRAEAFF; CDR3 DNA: TGTGCCAGCAGCCAAGCCCGACAGGGTCCATTGAGGGCTGAAGCTTTCTTT
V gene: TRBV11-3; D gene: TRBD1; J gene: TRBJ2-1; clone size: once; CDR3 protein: CASSLRQGADEQFF; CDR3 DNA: TGTGCCAGCAGCTTGAGGCAGGGGGCCGATGAGCAGTTCTTC
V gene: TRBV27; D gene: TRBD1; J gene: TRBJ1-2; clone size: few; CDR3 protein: CASSNLPNYGTVYGYTF; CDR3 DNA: TGTGCCAGCAGCAACTTACCCAATTACGGGACAGTCTATGGCTACACCTTC
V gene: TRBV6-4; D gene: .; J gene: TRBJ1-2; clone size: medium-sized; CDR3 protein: CASSDYSLYGYTF; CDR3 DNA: TGTGCCAGCAGTGACTACAGCCTTTATGGCTACACCTTC
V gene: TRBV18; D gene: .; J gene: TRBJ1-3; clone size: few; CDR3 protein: CASSPGGPIYF; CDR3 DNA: TGTGCCAGCTCACCAGGGGGCCCCATATATTTT
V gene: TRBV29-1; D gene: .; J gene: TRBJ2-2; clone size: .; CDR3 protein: CSAAAANTGELFF; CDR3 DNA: TGCAGCGCGGCCGCGGCGAACACCGGGGAGCTGTTTTTT